These 29 T cell receptor beta chains originate from one sample sequenced in a study of T-cell reconstitution after alpha-beta-depleted transplantation in children. Unique molecular identifiers were used to barcode this TCRbeta library. TCRdb processed the PCR reads anew with MiXCR; each CDR3 protein has one entry. The data contain approximately 200,000 distinct CDR3 sequences, about 14% of them singletons. Sequencing used PBMCs from the stem cell graft donor, obtained from the stem cell graft. The receptors stem from a human donor who donated a stem cell graft to a child with acute lymphoblastic leukemia.

In this sample, this clonotype turned up many times. The rearrangement uses TRBV7-9 and TRBJ1-1; TRBD1 might be the D (5 bases). Germline V lookup: CDR1 SEHNR, CDR2 FQNEAQ (reference sequence). CDR3 length: 15 residues. The ends were cut back, 5 bases at V and 0 bases at J, with 13 bases in the middle. The CDR3 DNA reads TGTGCCAGCAGCCAAGCCTGGGGCGTGAACACTGAAGCTTTCTTT. This sequence encodes CASSQAWGVNTEAFF.

At least ten counts were recorded for this clonotype. The chain is built from TRBV7-2 and TRBJ2-5, with 7 bases aligning to TRBD2. CDR1 and CDR2 (germline): SGHTA, FQGNSA. J gave up 3 bases and V 2 bases, and 3 bases lay outside the gene matches. The CDR3 loop spans 14 amino acids. The CDR3 region is CASSLSLAEETQYF. The CDR3 nucleotides read TGTGCCAGCAGCTTAAGCCTAGCGGAAGAGACCCAGTACTTC.

This chain links TRBV12-3 or TRBV12-4 with TRBJ2-7; perhaps D is TRBD1 or TRBD2 (6 bases each). The V and J ends lost 3 bases and 12 bases respectively, with 18 bases between them. This CDR3 has 13 amino acids. The CDR3 coding sequence is TGTGCCAGCAGTTTGGGGGCGGGGTGGTTCCGGTACTTC. Its protein product is CASSLGAGWFRYF.

Many counts were recorded for this clonotype. The chain recombines TRBV3-1 with TRBJ2-7; unclear D gene. This CDR3 has 14 amino acids. CDR1 and CDR2 (germline): LGHDT, YNNKEL (reference sequence). Between the trimmed V and J ends, which lost 1 base and 4 bases, there was a span of 11 bases. Here the CDR3 DNA reads TGTGCCAGCAGCCAAGGGGTTCTTAGATACGAGCAGTACTTC. It encodes CASSQGVLRYEQYF.

At least ten counts were recorded for this clonotype. The chain uses TRBV7-2 and TRBJ2-3; D remains ambiguous. The CDR3 contains 15 residues. The V end lost 1 base, the J end lost 0 bases, and 8 bases lay between the germline ends. Germline V lookup: CDR1 SGHTA, CDR2 FQGNSA. The CDR3 DNA reads TGTGCCAGCAGCTTAGGGGTGTCTAGCACAGATACGCAGTATTTT. The encoded protein is CASSLGVSSTDTQYF. The whole variable domain, remainder taken from reference TRBV7-2 and TRBJ2-3, is GAGVSQSPSNKVTEKGKDVELRCDPISGHTALYWYRQSLGQGLEFLIYFQGNSAPDKSGLPSDRFSAERTGGSVSTLTIQRTQQEDSAVYLCASSLGVSSTDTQYFGPGTRLTVL.

This clonotype appeared a few times. The genes are TRBV5-1 and TRBJ2-7; TRBD2 aligns across 7 bases. The V segment lost 3 bases and the J segment 2 bases; nucleotides outside the gene matches: 11. Germline assignment: CDR1 SGHRS and CDR2 YFSETQ. The CDR3 runs 16 residues. CDR3 sequence (DNA): TGCGCCAGCAGCTCCCCGACGGGGGGAGGGACCTACGAGCAGTACTTC. Encoded protein: CASSSPTGGGTYEQYF.

This clonotype was counted many times. This chain connects TRBV20-1 to TRBJ2-7, with no clear D. Trimming stripped 3 bases from V and 0 bases from J, with 3 bases between. The CDR3 is made up of 11 amino acids. Germline CDR1 and CDR2: DFQATT and SNEGSKA (reference sequence). The CDR3 region is CSARGSYEQYF. The CDR3, as DNA: TGCAGTGCTAGGGGCTCCTACGAGCAGTACTTC.

This clonotype was recorded at least ten times. V usage is TRBV29-1 and J usage is TRBJ2-2, with D possibly being TRBD1 or TRBD2 (5 bases each). This CDR3 has 12 residues. Germline V gene data show CDR1 as SQVTM and CDR2 as ANQGSEA. Between the trimmed V and J ends, which lost 3 bases and 4 bases, there was a span of 6 bases. The CDR3 spells CSVEGPTGELFF. DNA for the CDR3: TGCAGCGTTGAGGGACCCACCGGGGAGCTGTTTTTT.

The V and J genes are TRBV10-3 and TRBJ2-2, with D hard to call. Germline values: CDR1 ENHRY, CDR2 SYGVKD. The V and J ends lost 0 bases and 4 bases respectively, with 9 bases between them. This CDR3 has 15 residues. This chain's CDR3 is CAISESGSSTGELFF. DNA for the CDR3: TGTGCCATCAGTGAGTCGGGTAGCTCCACCGGGGAGCTGTTTTTT.

This clonotype has a count of ten or more. The chain uses TRBV28 and TRBJ1-1, with D possibly matching TRBD1 (6 bases). Germline V gives CDR1 MDHEN, CDR2 SYDVKM. V gave up 5 bases and J gave up 3 bases, with 16 bases separating them. This CDR3 is 15 amino acids long. CDR3 in DNA: TGTGCCAGCAGTGCTACAGGGACTTCGTACACTGAAGCTTTCTTT. This translates into CASSATGTSYTEAFF.

V usage is TRBV6-5 and J usage is TRBJ2-5; D possibly corresponds to TRBD1 (6 bases). This CDR3 region has 16 residues. The germline V gene encodes CDR1 MNHEY and CDR2 SVGAGI. The germline V and J ends were trimmed by 0 bases and 0 bases, with 11 bases remaining between them. CDR3 coding DNA: TGTGCCAGCAGTTACTCGGGGACAAAGTACCAAGAGACCCAGTACTTC. Translating it yields CASSYSGTKYQETQYF.

This clonotype came up a few times. The chain links TRBV6-1 to TRBJ2-3; 11 nucleotides match TRBD2. Losses at the gene ends were 6 bases for V and 7 bases for J; bases not matched to a gene: 9. This CDR3 region has 15 residues. The germline CDR1 and CDR2 sequences are MNHNS and SASEGT. This chain's CDR3 is CASRETSGAHHTQYF. CDR3 DNA: TGTGCCAGCAGAGAGACTAGCGGGGCGCACCATACGCAGTATTTT.

The table lists this clonotype with many counts. The rearrangement joins TRBV25-1 to TRBJ2-7; 7 nucleotides agree with TRBD1. This CDR3 is built from 13 residues. The V gene end was trimmed by 3 bases and the J gene end by 2 bases; junction bases not matched to a gene: 1. Per germline, CDR1 MGHDK and CDR2 SYGVNS. The CDR3 loop reads CASSETGTYEQYF. The CDR3, as DNA: TGTGCCAGCAGTGAGACAGGGACCTACGAGCAGTACTTC.

A remark on this clonotype: At one boundary the junction diverges from the germline segment, which might be a read error. The DNA for the CDR3 is TGCAGCGTTGGGACTAGCGGGATCTACGATGAGCAGTTCTTC. This translates into CSVGTSGIYDEQFF. V usage is TRBV29-1 and J usage is TRBJ2-1, with 12 bases matching TRBD2. CDR1 is SQVTM, CDR2 ANQGSEA, per germline. The length of the CDR3 is 14 residues.

The chain couples TRBV12-3 or TRBV12-4 to TRBJ2-2; tentatively, D is TRBD1 (5 bases). This CDR3 has 14 residues. V lost 6 bases and J lost 6, with 14 bases in between. CDR3: CASRGSIGAGELFF. The CDR3, as DNA: TGTGCCAGCAGAGGGTCCATAGGGGCCGGGGAGCTGTTTTTT.

The table lists this clonotype with many counts. The chain uses TRBV12-3 or TRBV12-4 and TRBJ1-2; 8 bases map to TRBD1. The trim removed 8 bases at V and 2 bases at J, leaving 10 bases unmatched. The CDR3 totals 15 residues. Written as DNA, the CDR3 is TGTGCCAGCGGAAGGGACAGGATCCTAAACTATGGCTACACCTTC. Translated: CASGRDRILNYGYTF.

The CDR3 region has the DNA TGTGCCAGCAGCTCCCGGGACGACTACGAGCAGTACTTC. This encodes CASSSRDDYEQYF. The rearrangement joins TRBV7-9 to TRBJ2-7; D may be TRBD1 or TRBD2 (5 bases each). Germline CDR1 is SEHNR and CDR2 is FQNEAQ (reference sequence). This CDR3 has 13 amino acids. V was shortened by 4 bases and J by 3 bases, with 10 bases between the two germline ends.

This clonotype was counted ten times or more. The junction differs from germline at one of its ends, possibly a read error. V and J are TRBV6-6 and TRBJ2-5, with no clear D. Germline V gives CDR1 MNHNY, CDR2 SVGAGI (reference sequence). The length of the CDR3 is 11 residues. The CDR3 protein is CASSYHETQYF. For the CDR3, the DNA is TGTGCCAGCAGTTACCACGAGACCCAGTACTTC.

The genes are TRBV4-1 and TRBJ2-7, with D unresolved. Trimming took 1 base from V and 5 from J, leaving 12 bases between them. Germline CDR1 is MGHRA and CDR2 is YSYEKL. The CDR3 is 14 amino acids. This chain's CDR3 is CASSQVEWAHEQYF. CDR3 nucleotides: TGCGCCAGCAGCCAAGTCGAATGGGCGCACGAGCAGTACTTC.

This clonotype was recorded at least ten times. V and J are TRBV5-6 and TRBJ2-7, with 13 nucleotides matching TRBD2. This CDR3 contains 14 residues. V shed 2 bases, J shed 5 bases, and the junction held 1 base outside the gene matches. Germline loops: CDR1 SGHDT, CDR2 YYEEEE. The CDR3, as DNA: TGTGCCAGCAGCTTTGGGACTAGCGGGAACGAGCAGTACTTC. Its translation: CASSFGTSGNEQYF.

This clonotype was observed at least ten times. V is TRBV4-1 and J is TRBJ1-1, with 8 positions matching TRBD1. After removal of 4 bases from V and 5 bases from J, the junction contained 9 bases not matched to a gene. Germline V CDR1 and CDR2: MGHRA, YSYEKL. There are 15 residues in the CDR3. The CDR3 sequence is CASSPVDRVGTEAFF. Here the CDR3 DNA reads TGCGCCAGCAGCCCAGTGGACAGGGTAGGAACTGAAGCTTTCTTT.

V and J are TRBV2 and TRBJ2-1, with 8 bases fitting TRBD2. CDR3 length: 12 amino acids. CDR1 and CDR2 (germline): SNHLY, FYNNEI. V lost 8 bases and J lost 16; bases outside the gene matches: 13. The CDR3 spells CASREPGLVSFF. The CDR3 DNA reads TGTGCCAGCCGAGAACCGGGACTAGTGTCCTTCTTC. The complete variable domain, with remaining parts taken from reference TRBV2 and TRBJ2-1, reads EPEVTQTPSHQVTQMGQEVILRCVPISNHLYFYWYRQILGQKVEFLVSFYNNEISEKSEIFDDQFSVERPDGSNFTLKIRSTKLEDSAMYFCASREPGLVSFFGPGTRLTVL.

This clonotype was picked up many times. The rearrangement joins TRBV5-1 to TRBJ2-7; no firm D call. The germline V and J ends were trimmed by 0 bases and 2 bases, with 6 bases remaining between them. The CDR3 totals 13 residues. Per germline, CDR1 SGHRS and CDR2 YFSETQ. CDR3 loop: CASSLADTYEQYF. CDR3 coding DNA: TGCGCCAGCAGCTTGGCCGACACCTACGAGCAGTACTTC. The whole variable domain, remainder taken from reference TRBV5-1 and TRBJ2-7, is KAGVTQTPRYLIKTRGQQVTLSCSPISGHRSVSWYQQTPGQGLQFLFEYFSETQRNKGNFPGRFSGRQFSNSRSEMNVSTLELGDSALYLCASSLADTYEQYFGPGTRLTVT.

In its sample, this clonotype was seen many times. The chain employs TRBV15 and TRBJ1-3; D not resolved. Germline V gives CDR1 LNHNV, CDR2 YYDKDF (reference sequence). The CDR3 runs 15 residues. V lost 5 bases and J lost 0, with 11 bases in between. The CDR3 loop is CATSVEPHSGNTIYF. Written as DNA, the CDR3 is TGTGCCACCAGCGTTGAACCGCACTCTGGAAACACCATATATTTT.

This clonotype was found many times. The chain uses TRBV19 and TRBJ2-1; TRBD1 agrees at 7 bases. V shed 6 bases and J 0 bases; nucleotides not matched to a gene: 5. Germline V gives CDR1 LNHDA, CDR2 SQIVND (reference sequence). This CDR3 has 15 residues. The CDR3 DNA reads TGTGCCAGTAGCCAGACAGGGAGCTCCTACAATGAGCAGTTCTTC. It codes for CASSQTGSSYNEQFF.

This sequence joins TRBV6-5 and TRBJ2-3, with D possibly being TRBD1 (5 bases). In germline, CDR1 is MNHEY, CDR2 SVGAGI. This CDR3 has 15 residues. Trimming stripped 2 bases from V and 5 bases from J, with 14 bases between. The CDR3 sequence is CASSYPSAQGDTQYF. The CDR3 bases are TGTGCCAGCAGTTACCCCAGTGCCCAGGGAGATACGCAGTATTTT.

This clonotype has just a few counts. The CDR3 region is CASSSWDRGHSGNTIYF. CDR3 coding DNA: TGTGCCAGCAGCTCCTGGGACCGAGGCCACTCTGGAAACACCATATATTTT. V is TRBV7-9 and J is TRBJ1-3, with D perhaps TRBD1 (5 bases). The CDR3 loop spans 17 amino acids. The ends were cut back, 4 bases at V and 0 bases at J, with 16 bases in the middle. Germline loops: CDR1 SEHNR, CDR2 FQNEAQ (reference sequence). Variable domain in full (rest from reference TRBV7-9 and TRBJ1-3): DTGVSQNPRHKITKRGQNVTFRCDPISEHNRLYWYRQTLGQGPEFLTYFQNEAQLEKSRLLSDRFSAERPKGSFSTLEIQRTEQGDSAMYLCASSSWDRGHSGNTIYFGEGSWLTVV.

The chain carries TRBV29-1 and TRBJ1-2, with TRBD1 as a possible D gene (5 bases). The CDR3 contains 12 residues. Germline values: CDR1 SQVTM, CDR2 ANQGSEA. The V gene lost 7 bases and the J gene lost 6 bases, with 15 bases spanning the gap. CDR3: CSGGALSNGYTF. The DNA of the CDR3 is TGCAGCGGAGGGGCCTTGTCGAATGGCTACACCTTC.

Ten or more counts support this clonotype. The chain is built from TRBV21-1 and TRBJ1-6; TRBD1 reflects the table's D call only, with no check against the DNA. TRBV21-1 is described as a pseudogene. The CDR3 loop spans 15 amino acids. The CDR3 bases are TGTGCCAGCCGACAGGGGCCCTTCTATAATTCACCCCTCCACTTT. Amino acid sequence: CASRQGPFYNSPLHF.